The 23 T cell receptor beta chains presented below share a single source sample, sequenced in a study of blood T cell repertoires in COVID-19 (dated by TCRdb to the early 2020s). Libraries came from the immunoSEQ multiplex PCR assay. Sourced from immuneACCESS, this table was stored by TCRdb with only in-frame sequences that have V and J called. A share of the clones is absent; for the studies checked, an unresolved V gene accounts for under half, and the remainder has no known explanation. The sample contains 70,000 to 85,000 clones, around 80% of them found a single time. Of the sample, over 9.5% is held by the ten largest clones. The sequenced sample consisted of peripheral blood. The origin of the receptors is a man between 60 and 70 years old with acute or convalescent COVID-19.

J is TRBJ1-3 and V is TRBV5-1; 7 bases are a match to TRBD1. This CDR3 spans 14 amino acids. Germline lookup yields CDR1 SGHRS and CDR2 YFSETQ. V lost 4 bases, J lost 2 bases, and 3 bases stayed unmatched. CDR3 bases: TGCGCCAGCAGCCCGACAGGGACTGGAAACACCATATATTTT. Translation: CASSPTGTGNTIYF.

The J gene is TRBJ2-5, the V gene TRBV24-1, with 7 positions matching TRBD1. Per germline, CDR1 KGHDR and CDR2 SFDVKD. The trim removed 5 bases at V and 5 bases at J, leaving 16 bases unmatched. The CDR3 is 17 residues long. The CDR3 nucleotides read TGTGCCACCAGTGTCTCGGGGACAGTTAAGAGCCGGGAGACCCAGTACTTC. This encodes CATSVSGTVKSRETQYF.

The gene calls are TRBV29-1 and TRBJ2-7; 14 bases fit TRBD2. The V gene's germline CDR1 is SQVTM and CDR2 ANQGSEA. This CDR3 has 14 amino acids. V lost 8 bases and J lost 6; bases outside the gene matches: 9. As DNA, the CDR3 is TGCAGCATCCGACTAGCGGGAGGGCCTAGCGAGCAGTACTTC. The encoded protein is CSIRLAGGPSEQYF.

The V and J genes are TRBV19 and TRBJ2-5; TRBD2 matches 10 bases. Germline values: CDR1 LNHDA, CDR2 SQIVND (reference sequence). The CDR3 is 14 amino acids. J lost 5 bases, V lost 5 bases, and 5 bases had no gene match. The CDR3 DNA follows: TGTGCCAGTAGTCGAGCGGGGGGGCCTGAGACCCAGTACTTC. This sequence encodes CASSRAGGPETQYF.

The chain is built from TRBV7-2 and TRBJ2-5; possible D gene TRBD2, 7 bases. This CDR3 has 15 residues. Germline CDR1 is SGHTA and CDR2 is FQGNSA. V lost 5 bases and J lost 4, with 17 bases in between. CDR3 loop: CASSAEGGGGETQYF. The CDR3 region has the DNA TGTGCCAGCAGCGCCGAGGGGGGGGGCGGAGAGACCCAGTACTTC.

This clone was counted a few times. CDR3: CASSRDRGAEQYF. The CDR3 nucleotides read TGCGCCAGCAGCCGGGACAGGGGGGCCGAGCAGTACTTC. The chain recombines TRBV5-1 with TRBJ2-7, with TRBD1 matching 11 bases. The CDR3 has 13 amino acids. Germline assignment: CDR1 SGHRS and CDR2 YFSETQ. J gave up 6 bases and V 4 bases, and 3 bases lay outside the gene matches.

The chain is built from TRBV5-1 and TRBJ2-1; D is possibly TRBD1 (5 bases). Germline loops: CDR1 SGHRS, CDR2 YFSETQ. The CDR3 loop spans 15 amino acids. Trimming removed 0 bases from V and 1 base from J, with 8 bases in between. CDR3 in amino acids: CASSLGGRSYNEQFF. CDR3 nucleotides: TGCGCCAGCAGCTTGGGGGGCCGTTCCTACAATGAGCAGTTCTTC.

The genes are TRBV29-1 and TRBJ1-3, with D uncertain. CDR1 is SQVTM, CDR2 ANQGSEA, per germline. V lost 2 bases to trimming and J lost 8 bases, with 7 bases between them. The CDR3 consists of 11 residues. Here the CDR3 DNA reads TGCAGCGTTGAAACGGGTCACACCATATATTTT. It is translated as CSVETGHTIYF.

The chain employs TRBV7-3 and TRBJ2-7; 7 nucleotides align to TRBD1. The CDR3 sequence is 13 residues long. Germline loops: CDR1 SGHTA, CDR2 FQGTGA. Germline trimming cut 5 bases from V and 5 bases from J; bases unmatched to any gene: 6. In DNA form, the CDR3 reads TGTGCCAGCAGCCCCGGACAGGCCAACGAGCAGTACTTC. Translated, it gives CASSPGQANEQYF.

The chain couples TRBV2 to TRBJ2-7; D not certain. CDR3 length: 11 amino acids. CDR1 is SNHLY and CDR2 is FYNNEI in the germline V gene. V gave up 5 bases and J gave up 4 bases, with 6 bases separating them. For the CDR3, the DNA is TGTGCCAGCAGTTTTACATACGAGCAGTACTTC. Amino acid sequence: CASSFTYEQYF.

CDR3 in amino acids: CASSQGPSGGGEQFF. In nucleotides, the CDR3 is TGTGCCAGCAGCCAAGGCCCTAGCGGGGGGGGAGAGCAGTTCTTC. The chain links TRBV3-1 (or the pseudogene TRBV3-2) to TRBJ2-1; 12 bases are shared with TRBD2. Germline values: CDR1 LGHDT, CDR2 YNNKEL (reference sequence). The CDR3 spans 15 residues. Unmatched junction bases numbered 5, after V lost 1 base and J lost 10 bases.

The rearrangement links TRBV7-2 to TRBJ1-1; D perhaps matches TRBD1 (6 bases). The CDR3 totals 14 residues. V was cut by 2 bases and J by 5 bases, with 12 bases left in between. In germline, CDR1 is SGHTA, CDR2 FQGNSA. The CDR3 region is CASSLRGIATEAFF. DNA of the CDR3: TGTGCCAGCAGCTTAAGGGGGATTGCGACTGAAGCTTTCTTT.

This chain connects TRBV2 to TRBJ2-2; 8 bases fit TRBD1. J gave up 1 base and V 4 bases, and 2 bases lay outside the gene matches. CDR1 and CDR2 (germline): SNHLY, FYNNEI. There are 15 residues in the CDR3. DNA of the CDR3: TGTGCCAGCAGTGGGACAGGGAGGAACACCGGGGAGCTGTTTTTT. This translates into CASSGTGRNTGELFF.

This clone was counted only a few times. This chain joins TRBV3-1 (or the pseudogene TRBV3-2) and TRBJ2-7, with 7 bases matching TRBD1. The V segment lost 9 bases and the J segment 5 bases; nucleotides outside the gene matches: 19. Germline V gene data show CDR1 as LGHDT and CDR2 as YNNKEL (reference sequence). There are 16 residues in the CDR3. The CDR3: CARTTWDSLRVHEQYF. CDR3 bases: TGTGCCAGGACTACTTGGGACAGTCTTCGCGTCCACGAGCAGTACTTC.

V gene TRBV11-3 combines with J gene TRBJ1-2; 7 positions agree with TRBD1. This CDR3 spans 14 amino acids. J was trimmed by 5 bases and V by 7 bases; bases with no gene match: 10. Germline loops: CDR1 SGHNT, CDR2 YENEEA. As DNA, the CDR3 is TGTGCCAGCAAGGCCAGGGGGTCCGATTATGGCTACACCTTC. Translated, it gives CASKARGSDYGYTF.

The CDR3 coding sequence is TGTGCCAGCATGGGACTCGTCGGGGAATCACCCCTCCACTTT. Translated: CASMGLVGESPLHF. This rearrangement joins TRBV2 to TRBJ1-6; maybe TRBD1 (5 bases). In germline, CDR1 is SNHLY, CDR2 FYNNEI. V was shortened by 7 bases and J by 10 bases, with 17 bases between the two germline ends. The CDR3 has 14 residues.

The chain recombines TRBV5-4 with TRBJ1-2; 7 nucleotides align to TRBD1. Trimming cost V 2 bases and J 4 bases; bases outside gene matches: 8. The CDR3 runs 15 residues. CDR1 is SGHNT and CDR2 is YYREEE in the germline V gene (reference sequence). The CDR3 loop is CASSFNRGGSYGYTF. CDR3 in DNA: TGTGCCAGCAGCTTTAATAGAGGGGGCAGCTATGGCTACACCTTC.

The chain has TRBV6-5 and TRBJ2-7, with TRBD2 identical over 10 bases. In germline, CDR1 is MNHEY, CDR2 SVGAGI. The CDR3 runs 16 residues. The V segment lost 4 bases and the J segment 6 bases; nucleotides outside the gene matches: 12. For the CDR3, the DNA is TGTGCCAGCAGTTCTCGCGGGGCTAGCGGGGGATTCGAGCAGTACTTC. As protein: CASSSRGASGGFEQYF.

The gene calls are TRBV25-1 and TRBJ1-6; weak D call: TRBD1 (5 bases). The V end lost 2 bases, the J end lost 7 bases, and 12 bases lay between the germline ends. Germline CDR1 reads MGHDK; CDR2 reads SYGVNS. The CDR3 is made up of 15 amino acids. CDR3 amino acids: CASSEDRGWNSPLHF. CDR3 nucleotide sequence: TGTGCCAGCAGTGAAGATCGGGGGTGGAATTCACCCCTCCACTTT.

V usage is TRBV12-5 and J usage is TRBJ2-3; 8 bases map to TRBD2. The CDR3 totals 16 residues. Trimming took 0 bases from V and 1 from J; bases not matched to a gene: 3. CDR1 and CDR2 (germline): LGHNT, FRNRAP. The CDR3 DNA reads TGTGCTAGTGGTTTGGTACTCGGGGGGGGCACAGATACGCAGTATTTT. Encoded protein: CASGLVLGGGTDTQYF.

The chain carries TRBV19 and TRBJ2-7; 8 bases fit TRBD1. The CDR3 loop spans 16 amino acids. Unmatched junction bases numbered 14, after V lost 5 bases and J lost 5 bases. Per the germline V gene, CDR1 is LNHDA and CDR2 is SQIVND (reference sequence). CDR3 in amino acids: CASSSSPGTGKDEQYF. The CDR3 nucleotides are TGTGCCAGTAGTTCTTCTCCCGGGACAGGTAAAGACGAGCAGTACTTC. The variable domain in full, completed from reference TRBV19 and TRBJ2-7, reads DGGITQSPKYLFRKEGQNVTLSCEQNLNHDAMYWYRQDPGQGLRLIYYSQIVNDFQKGDIAEGYSVSREKKESFPLTVTSAQKNPTAFYLCASSSSPGTGKDEQYFGPGTRLTVT.

CDR3 residues: CASSFGVGQPQHF. In DNA form, the CDR3 reads TGTGCCAGCAGTTTCGGGGTAGGTCAGCCCCAGCATTTT. V usage is TRBV12-3 or TRBV12-4 and J usage is TRBJ1-5, with D uncertain. Trimming left V 3 bases short and J 6 bases short, with 9 bases between. This CDR3 has 13 amino acids.

The chain couples TRBV18 to TRBJ1-1; D call uncertain. Germline V lookup: CDR1 KGHSH, CDR2 LQKENI. This CDR3 has 14 amino acids. V was pared by 6 bases and J by 8 bases, with 19 bases between. In nucleotides, the CDR3 is TGTGCCAGCTCCCCCCGGGAGGAGGGCTCCGAAGCTTTCTTT. Protein: CASSPREEGSEAFF.